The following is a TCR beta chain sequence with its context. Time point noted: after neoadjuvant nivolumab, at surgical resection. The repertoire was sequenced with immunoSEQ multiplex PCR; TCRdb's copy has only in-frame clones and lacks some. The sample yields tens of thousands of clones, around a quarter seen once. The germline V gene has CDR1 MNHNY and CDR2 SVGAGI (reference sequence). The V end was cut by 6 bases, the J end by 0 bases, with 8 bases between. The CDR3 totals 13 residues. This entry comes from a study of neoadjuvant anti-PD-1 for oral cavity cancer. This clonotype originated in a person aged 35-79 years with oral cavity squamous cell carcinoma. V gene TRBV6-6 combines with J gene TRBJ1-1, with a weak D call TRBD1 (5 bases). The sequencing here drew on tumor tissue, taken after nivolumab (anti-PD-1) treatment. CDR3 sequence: CASRTEMNTEAFF. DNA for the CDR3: TGTGCCAGCAGGACAGAGATGAACACTGAAGCTTTCTTT.